Below, 14 T cell receptor beta chains from the same sample are listed, as sequenced in a study of blood T cell repertoires in COVID-19 (dated by TCRdb to 2018 to 2020). The library came from the immunoSEQ multiplex PCR assay. TCRdb stores this immuneACCESS table with in-frame sequences only. Part of the clones is absent; in the studies checked, under half of the shortfall reflects unresolved V genes, and no reason is known for the rest. The sample table records hundreds of thousands of clones; roughly 91% of these occur just once. Of the sample, 2% to 2.5% falls within the top ten clones. Specimen: PBMCs or T cells enriched from blood (not recorded which). These receptor sequences come from a woman aged 55-75 years in a cohort exposed to, infected with or recovered from COVID-19 (not recorded which).

The chain uses TRBV28 and TRBJ1-4; D perhaps matches TRBD1 (6 bases). Germline V gene lookup returns CDR1 MDHEN and CDR2 SYDVKM. V was trimmed by 4 bases and J by 7 bases, leaving 13 bases between them. The CDR3 runs to 14 residues. The CDR3 coding sequence is TGTGCCAGCAGTTCACAGGGAATCGGTGAAAAACTGTTTTTT. Amino acids: CASSSQGIGEKLFF.

The chain couples TRBV5-1 to TRBJ2-7, with 11 bases aligning to TRBD2. J gave up 6 bases and V 0 bases, and 5 bases lay outside the gene matches. The germline CDR1 and CDR2 sequences are SGHRS and YFSETQ. The CDR3 totals 15 residues. In DNA, the CDR3 is TGCGCCAGCAGCTTGGTGGGTAGCGGGAGGGGCGAGCAGTACTTC. As protein: CASSLVGSGRGEQYF.

This chain links TRBV10-2 with TRBJ1-4; 7 bases agree with TRBD1. The CDR3 is 14 residues long. Trimming took 4 bases from V and 7 from J; bases not matched to a gene: 6. CDR1 WSHSY and CDR2 SAAADI come from the germline V gene. In nucleotides, the CDR3 is TGCGCCAGCAGTGGACAGGGATGGGGTGAAAAACTGTTTTTT. Its protein product is CASSGQGWGEKLFF.

The J gene is TRBJ2-1, the V gene TRBV2; 11 nucleotides align to TRBD2. Germline values: CDR1 SNHLY, CDR2 FYNNEI. V lost 6 bases to trimming and J lost 4 bases; unmatched junction nucleotides: 5. The CDR3 length is 15 residues. The CDR3 sequence: CASRVTSGSYNEQFF. CDR3 in DNA: TGTGCCAGCAGGGTTACTAGCGGGAGTTACAATGAGCAGTTCTTC.

The chain couples TRBV24-1 to TRBJ2-5; a weak D match, TRBD2 (5 bases). CDR1 is KGHDR, CDR2 SFDVKD, per germline. Trimming removed 4 bases from V and 1 base from J, with 15 bases in between. This CDR3 contains 16 residues. The CDR3 reads CATSEGGGGFQETQYF. DNA of the CDR3: TGTGCCACCAGTGAAGGTGGTGGCGGGTTCCAAGAGACCCAGTACTTC.

The gene calls are TRBV24-1 and TRBJ2-5; the match to TRBD1 covers 8 bases. The CDR3 spans 15 residues. V trimming: 6 bases; J trimming: 5 bases; junction bases outside the gene matches: 10. Germline V gives CDR1 KGHDR, CDR2 SFDVKD. CDR3 bases: TGTGCCACCAGTCCCAACAGGGGGAGTGGGGAGACCCAGTACTTC. Translated, it gives CATSPNRGSGETQYF.

This rearrangement joins TRBV5-1 to TRBJ2-1, with TRBD2 identical over 7 bases. The CDR3 has 14 amino acids. Germline trimming cut 5 bases from V and 7 bases from J; bases unmatched to any gene: 9. Germline-derived CDR1 and CDR2 are SGHRS and YFSETQ. This chain's CDR3 is CASRGGGPWNEQFF. DNA for the CDR3: TGCGCCAGCAGGGGGGGAGGGCCCTGGAATGAGCAGTTCTTC.

V and J are TRBV15 and TRBJ1-4; the D gene is possibly TRBD1 (6 bases). CDR1 LNHNV and CDR2 YYDKDF come from the germline V gene (reference sequence). The CDR3 loop spans 15 amino acids. V was trimmed by 5 bases and J by 0 bases, leaving 10 bases between them. The CDR3 region is CATSRGAATNEKLFF. CDR3 DNA sequence: TGTGCCACCAGCCGGGGGGCGGCAACTAATGAAAAACTGTTTTTT.

This clone was picked up one time. The chain couples TRBV7-8 to TRBJ2-1, with a possible D match to TRBD2 (8 bases). Trimming removed 6 bases from V and 7 bases from J, with 19 bases in between. This CDR3 region has 15 residues. Germline CDR1 reads SGHVS; CDR2 reads FQNEAQ. The CDR3 here is CASRMSGSRGNEQFF. The CDR3 nucleotides read TGTGCCAGCAGGATGAGCGGGAGCAGGGGGAATGAGCAGTTCTTC.

The chain carries TRBV24-1 and TRBJ1-5, with TRBD1 identical over 10 bases. Germline CDR1 reads KGHDR; CDR2 reads SFDVKD. This CDR3 has 16 amino acids. Trimming took 3 bases from V and 4 from J; bases not matched to a gene: 5. The CDR3 loop is CATSDGDRGRNQPQHF. The CDR3 nucleotides are TGTGCCACCAGTGATGGGGACAGGGGAAGGAATCAGCCCCAGCATTTT.

J is TRBJ2-2 and V is TRBV7-3; TRBD2 might be the D (6 bases). The CDR3 length is 14 residues. Germline V gene sequence: CDR1 SGHTA, CDR2 FQGTGA. The V end was cut by 2 bases, the J end by 4 bases, with 8 bases between. In DNA form, the CDR3 reads TGTGCCAGCAGCTTAGGGGGGTCCACCGGGGAGCTGTTTTTT. Translation: CASSLGGSTGELFF.

This clone is a singleton in its sample. The rearrangement joins TRBV11-2 to TRBJ1-4; maybe TRBD1 (5 bases). The CDR3 sequence is 15 residues long. Germline V gives CDR1 SGHAT, CDR2 FQNNGV. Trimming took off 3 bases at V and 8 bases at J, with 16 bases between the two ends. CDR3 nucleotide sequence: TGTGCCAGCAGCTTTTACGGGGGACCAGCCGAAAAACTGTTTTTT. It is translated as CASSFYGGPAEKLFF.

The rearrangement uses TRBV3-1 (or the pseudogene TRBV3-2) and TRBJ1-1, with 9 bases fitting TRBD1. The germline gives CDR1 LGHDT, CDR2 YNNKEL (reference sequence). The V and J ends lost 3 bases and 3 bases, in that order; junction bases with no gene match: 5. The CDR3 consists of 15 residues. Written as DNA, the CDR3 is TGTGCCAGCAGCCAGGACGACAGGGGGGACACTGAAGCTTTCTTT. Translating it yields CASSQDDRGDTEAFF.

The rearrangement joins TRBV4-3 to TRBJ2-1; 8 positions agree with TRBD2. Trimming at V came to 6 bases and at J to 1 base, leaving 2 bases not matched to a gene. CDR3 length equals 14 residues. Germline-derived CDR1 and CDR2 are LGHNA and YSLEER. CDR3 sequence: CASRPSGSYNEQFF. The CDR3 nucleotides read TGCGCCAGCAGACCTAGCGGGTCCTACAATGAGCAGTTCTTC.